Here is one T cell receptor beta chain with its context. The sample holds a few counts of this clonotype. It lacks a known antigen. No much larger clonotype is one base removed from it; base qualities were not supplied. TCR beta CDR3 regions were amplified from RNA transcripts. A first-round RT-PCR of the TCR CDR3 used the HTBI primer set with the Qiagen OneStep RT-PCR kit. Libraries were constructed in a second round of multiplex PCR, after which size selection and purification were performed. The libraries were sequenced on an Illumina HiSeq2000 using paired-end 100 bp reads. The study's processing was this. Raw data were processed with SOAPnuke, discarding reads with adapters, uncalled bases, mean Phred below 15, or no exact constant-primer or identifier match. COPE v1.2.5 was used to merge high-quality paired reads, and clonotypes were defined as unique nucleotide sequences. MiTCR v1.1 was used to align clonotypes to the IMGT TRBV, TRBD and TRBJ reference segments. Analysis was restricted to V-J combinations with a frequency above 0.0001, which covered about 99% of repertoires. A TCS score was defined as the ratio between F50 (clonal expansion) and ExV (chaos), using BLOSUM62-based TCRdist between CDR3 peptides within each V-J. Welch's t-statistics and random forest reduced around 520 V-J features to fewer than 15, which were used in a naive Bayes classifier (R e1071). TCRdb handled the public reads itself, with Q25 trimming in fastp and clone calling in MiXCR, and kept productive beta chains. Identical CDR3 proteins give one entry, which carries the most common genes and DNA. These V and J calls originate from TCRdb's pipeline instead of the authors' own analysis. The sample data list almost 500,000 distinct CDR3 sequences, and approximately 23% of these were observed just once. Roughly 49% of the sample goes to the ten largest clones.

The data originate from a study of T cells in Graves' hyperthyroidism and ophthalmopathy (dated by TCRdb to the late 2010s). Regarding the research as a whole: Peripheral blood was collected at initial diagnosis, before any treatment. To identify TCR V-J signatures that set the groups apart, the researchers used a discovery cohort of 100 patients, made up of 40 to 45 with Graves' ophthalmopathy and approximately 57 with stable Graves' hyperthyroidism. Prospective prediction of ophthalmopathy was tested in an independent validation cohort of some 20 hyperthyroidism patients and 17 patients who later progressed to ophthalmopathy. The 95 to 100 discovery patients were randomly divided into training and test sets at a 7:3 ratio. The study also compared thyroid tissue and blood T-cell repertoires from a handful of Graves' hyperthyroidism patients. Once sampling was done, hyperthyroidism patients were given methimazole at a starting dose of 30 mg daily, whereas ophthalmopathy patients were given high-dose intravenous methylprednisolone. The paper describes TCR Vbeta CDR3 sequencing of 120 to 150 peripheral blood samples, made up of 43 ophthalmopathy patients, 70 to 75 hyperthyroidism patients and approximately 17 progressor patients.

Ophthalmopathy patients had moderately to severely active disease, Clinical Activity Score of at least 3, NOSPECS grade of at least 4, and duration under 3 months. Patients with uncontrolled infections, other autoimmune diseases, pregnancy or lactation were excluded. Diagnoses were established on the basis of clinical symptoms, serum thyroxine and TRAb, thyroid ultrasound, and orbital computed tomography. PBMCs were separated from roughly 9.6 ml of fresh peripheral blood using Ficoll-Paque density gradient centrifugation. Total RNA was extracted using Trizol reagent, and RNA quality was assessed on an Agilent 2100 Bioanalyzer. Points the paper makes about the study in general: In validation, the model predicted progression to ophthalmopathy with approximately 69% sensitivity and 72% to 85% specificity, a median of 6.5 months before onset. No statistical method was used to fix the sample size in advance, and group allocation was not hidden from the investigators. A 13 V-J signature model separated ophthalmopathy from stable hyperthyroidism, with around 88% sensitivity and about 81% specificity in cross-validation and 80%/75% in testing. Most expanded thyroid clonotypes (frequency above 0.001) were also detected in blood, suggesting blood repertoires may reflect thyroid immune responses.

The CDR3 goes from the cysteine to the phenylalanine over 15 residues. Solely the CDR3 DNA is kept, with 45 bases framed from the first base. V is pruned by 5 bases and J by 1 base, leaving 3 bases of the junction without a gene match. CDR1 and CDR2 were assigned from the germline V gene as ENHRY and SYGVKD. Material: blood. This sequence uses TRBV10-3 and TRBJ1-5; the junction holds 9 bases that match TRBD1. The origin of this receptor is a woman between 65 and 79 years old with Graves' ophthalmopathy. The CDR3 sequence is CAISPGQGSNQPQHF. In nucleotide form, the sequence is TGTGCCATCAGTCCGGGACAGGGAAGCAATCAGCCCCAGCATTTT.